The following is a T cell receptor (beta chain) sequence with its context. What it recognizes is unknown. PRAID featured prominent immunodeficiency. Germline CDR1 is MGHDK and CDR2 is SYGVNS. The CDR3 length is 11 residues. The V and J ends lost 5 bases and 15 bases, in that order; junction bases with no gene match: 3. TCRdb's copy holds only in-frame clones and misses some; the assay was immunoSEQ multiplex PCR. Counted here are about 32,000 clones, around nine tenths occurring once; the ten biggest clones make up approximately 0.72%. This entry belongs to a study of stem cell transplantation in POMP-related autoinflammatory disease. About the research overall: Defective thymoproteasomes were hypothesized to impair CD8+ T-cell positive selection. Whole-study findings and limits: In patients with PRAID, every analyzed T-cell subset tended to show lower diversity and higher clonality. Patients with PRAID showed a restricted number of unique TRB V-J gene pairings.

This sequence joins TRBV25-1 and TRBJ2-1; 11 bases line up with TRBD2. The specimen was CD4+ T cells from PBMCs, collected before stem cell transplantation. This TCR was sampled from a human donor with POMP-related autoinflammation and immune dysregulation (PRAID). CDR3 in DNA: TGTGCCAGCAGTCAAACTAGCGGGAGGTTCTTC. Translating it yields CASSQTSGRFF. Combining the CDR3 with reference TRBV25-1 and TRBJ2-1 gives the whole variable domain EADIYQTPRYLVIGTGKKITLECSQTMGHDKMYWYQQDPGMELHLIHYSYGVNSTEKGDLSSESTVSRIRTEHFPLTLESARPSHTSQYLCASSQTSGRFFGPGTRLTVL.